This TCR beta chain was recovered during a study of monozygotic twins with inflammatory bowel disease. After re-calling the 5' RACE reads, TCRdb lists one entry per CDR3 protein, DNA absent. The sample holds 420,000 or so distinct CDR3 sequences. The CDR3 is 18 residues long. The V gene's germline CDR1 is SGDLS and CDR2 YYNGEE. Sequencing was done on a sample of blood. This TCR was recovered from a human donor with ulcerative colitis or Crohn's disease, or a healthy co-twin of an affected twin (not recorded which). This chain links TRBV9 with TRBJ2-6; TCRdb gives TRBD1 as the D gene, but with no DNA this cannot be confirmed. The CDR3 sequence: CASSVDPRQGSGANVLTF.